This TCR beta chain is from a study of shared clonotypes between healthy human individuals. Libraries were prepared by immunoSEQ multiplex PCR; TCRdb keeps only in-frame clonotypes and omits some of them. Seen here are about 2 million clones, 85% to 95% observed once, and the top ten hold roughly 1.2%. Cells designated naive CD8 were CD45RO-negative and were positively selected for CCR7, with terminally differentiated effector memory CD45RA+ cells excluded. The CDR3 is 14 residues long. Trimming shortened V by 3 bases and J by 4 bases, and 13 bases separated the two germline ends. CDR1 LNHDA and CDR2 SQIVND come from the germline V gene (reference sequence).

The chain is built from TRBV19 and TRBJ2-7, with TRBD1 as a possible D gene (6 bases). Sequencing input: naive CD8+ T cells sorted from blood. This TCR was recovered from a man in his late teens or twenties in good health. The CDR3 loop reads CASSIQGHLYEQYF. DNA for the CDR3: TGTGCCAGTAGTATCCAGGGACACCTATACGAGCAGTACTTC.